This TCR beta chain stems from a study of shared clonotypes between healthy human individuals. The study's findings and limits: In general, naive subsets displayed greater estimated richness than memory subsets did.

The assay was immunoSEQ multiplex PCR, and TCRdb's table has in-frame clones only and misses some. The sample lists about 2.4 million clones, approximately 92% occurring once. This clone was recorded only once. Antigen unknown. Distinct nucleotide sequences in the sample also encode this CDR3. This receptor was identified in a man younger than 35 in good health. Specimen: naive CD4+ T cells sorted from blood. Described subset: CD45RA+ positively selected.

This chain's CDR3 is CAIRPGTGNTEAFF. Written as DNA, the CDR3 is TGTGCCATCAGGCCCGGGACCGGGAACACTGAAGCTTTCTTT. V is TRBV10-3 and J is TRBJ1-1, with a weak D call TRBD1 (5 bases). The CDR3 contains 14 residues. The germline V gene encodes CDR1 ENHRY and CDR2 SYGVKD. The ends were cut back, 6 bases at V and 1 base at J, with 12 bases in the middle.